The clone carrying this T cell receptor (beta chain) showed up many times. Of the isolated RNA, all was reverse transcribed, and so the sequenced material was expressed TCRB transcripts. This table comes from immunoSEQ multiplex PCR, and its TCRdb copy is limited to in-frame clones, with some not included. The sample shows about 210,000 clones, 11% of them seen only once. The length of the CDR3 is 13 residues. Germline V lookup: CDR1 ENHRY, CDR2 SYGVKD. J lost 2 bases, V lost 11 bases, and 7 bases had no gene match. All of the sorted populations showed purity greater than 95%. These data come from a study of beta chain features in type 1 diabetes.

This TCR came from a man aged 18-30 years in good health. The chain combines TRBV10-3 with TRBJ2-7; TRBD1 matches 9 bases. Specimen: central memory CD4+ T cells from blood. CDR3 residues: CAARDRVTYEQYF. The CDR3 DNA is TGTGCCGCTCGGGACAGGGTCACCTACGAGCAGTACTTC.